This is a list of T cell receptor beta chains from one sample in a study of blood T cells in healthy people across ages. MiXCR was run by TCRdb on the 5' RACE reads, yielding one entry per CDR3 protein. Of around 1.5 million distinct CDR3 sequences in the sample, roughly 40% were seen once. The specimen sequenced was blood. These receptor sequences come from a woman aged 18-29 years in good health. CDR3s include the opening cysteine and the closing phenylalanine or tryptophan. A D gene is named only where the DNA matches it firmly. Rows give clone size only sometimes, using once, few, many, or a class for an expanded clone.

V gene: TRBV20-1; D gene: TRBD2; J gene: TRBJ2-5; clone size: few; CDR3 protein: CSAREIKREYQETQYF; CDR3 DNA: TGCAGTGCTAGAGAAATCAAGCGGGAGTACCAAGAGACCCAGTACTTC
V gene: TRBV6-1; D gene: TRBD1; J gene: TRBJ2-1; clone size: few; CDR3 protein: CASSEGQANEQFF; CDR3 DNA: TGTGCCAGCAGTGAGGGACAGGCCAATGAGCAGTTCTTC
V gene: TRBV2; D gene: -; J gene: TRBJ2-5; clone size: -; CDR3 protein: CASSDSQETQYF; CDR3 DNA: TGTGCCAGCAGTGACAGCCAAGAGACCCAGTACTTC
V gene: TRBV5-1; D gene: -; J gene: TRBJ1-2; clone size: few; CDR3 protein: CASSLVVETEGYTF; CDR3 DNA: TGCGCCAGCAGCTTGGTCGTCGAGACAGAGGGCTACACCTTC
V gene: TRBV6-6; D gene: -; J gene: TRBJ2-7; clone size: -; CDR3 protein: CASSYTPSYEQYF; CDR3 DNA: TGTGCCAGCAGTTATACTCCGTCCTACGAGCAGTACTTC
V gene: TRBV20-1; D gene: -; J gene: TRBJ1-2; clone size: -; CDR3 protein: CSAASDSYYGYTF; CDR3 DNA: TGCAGTGCGGCTTCGGACTCCTACTATGGCTACACCTTC
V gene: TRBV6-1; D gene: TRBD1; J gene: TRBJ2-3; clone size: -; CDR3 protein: CASTRDRVERTQYF; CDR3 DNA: TGTGCCAGCACAAGGGACAGGGTGGAAAGAACGCAGTATTTT
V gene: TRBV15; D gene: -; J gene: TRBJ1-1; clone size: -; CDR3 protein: CATSSRGNTEAFF; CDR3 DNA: TGTGCCACCAGCAGTAGAGGAAACACTGAAGCTTTCTTT
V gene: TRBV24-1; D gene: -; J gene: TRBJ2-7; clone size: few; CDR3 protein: CATSDLLAPEQYF; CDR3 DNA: TGTGCCACCAGTGATTTGTTGGCCCCCGAGCAGTACTTC
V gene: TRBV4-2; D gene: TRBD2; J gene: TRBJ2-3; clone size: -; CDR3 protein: CASSQIGTSGGSTDTQYF; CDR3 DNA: TGTGCCAGCAGCCAAATCGGGACTAGCGGGGGGAGCACAGATACGCAGTATTTT
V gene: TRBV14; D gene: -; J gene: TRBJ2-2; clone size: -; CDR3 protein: CASSRLSAVNTGELFF; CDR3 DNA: TGTGCCAGCAGCCGGCTGTCGGCGGTGAACACCGGGGAGCTGTTTTTT
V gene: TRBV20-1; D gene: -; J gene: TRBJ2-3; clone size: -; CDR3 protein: CSAPKGGDRTDTQYF; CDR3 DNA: TGCAGTGCTCCAAAGGGCGGGGATCGCACAGATACGCAGTATTTT
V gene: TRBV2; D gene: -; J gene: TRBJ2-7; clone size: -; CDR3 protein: CASSADGGEQYF; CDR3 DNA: TGTGCCAGCAGTGCCGATGGGGGCGAGCAGTACTTC